The 8 T cell receptor beta chains in this list originate from one sample, sequenced in a study of blood T cell repertoires in COVID-19. Only in-frame clones appear in the TCRdb table, and some are missing; sequencing was by immunoSEQ multiplex PCR. The table shows under 130,000 clones, with over 75% occurring only once. The source material was peripheral blood. The origin of the receptors is a woman of 80 years or more with acute or convalescent COVID-19.

The chain carries TRBV29-1 and TRBJ2-7, with D possibly matching TRBD1 (5 bases). The CDR3 spans 12 residues. V shed 4 bases and J shed 6 bases, with 13 bases lying between them. Germline V gene sequence: CDR1 SQVTM, CDR2 ANQGSEA. CDR3 sequence reads: CSVGGASLEQYF. The DNA for the CDR3 is TGCAGCGTTGGTGGGGCATCCCTCGAGCAGTACTTC.

The gene calls are TRBV2 and TRBJ2-3, with no clear D. V shed 1 base and J shed 2 bases, with 7 bases lying between them. The germline gives CDR1 SNHLY, CDR2 FYNNEI. This CDR3 has 14 amino acids. This chain's CDR3 is CASSEDSHTDTQYF. CDR3 sequence (DNA): TGTGCCAGCAGTGAAGACTCCCACACAGATACGCAGTATTTT.

The table lists this clone with a count of one. The rearrangement uses TRBV7-8 and TRBJ1-3, with D possibly being TRBD1 (6 bases). Trimming stripped 2 bases from V and 0 bases from J, with 20 bases between. Germline V CDR1 and CDR2: SGHVS, FQNEAQ. The CDR3 is 19 residues long. CDR3 sequence reads: CASSLRPSGGAVSGNTIYF. The CDR3, as DNA: TGTGCCAGCAGCTTAAGGCCCTCGGGGGGCGCCGTCTCTGGAAACACCATATATTTT.

This clone was observed a few times. V and J are TRBV9 and TRBJ2-2; a weak D match, TRBD1 (6 bases). Trimming took 0 bases from V and 3 from J, leaving 9 bases between them. CDR3 length: 15 residues. Per the germline V gene, CDR1 is SGDLS and CDR2 is YYNGEE. The CDR3 nucleotides are TGTGCCAGCAGCGTAGGCCCAGGGGACACCGGGGAGCTGTTTTTT. Residues: CASSVGPGDTGELFF.

V is TRBV27 and J is TRBJ1-6, with a weak D call TRBD1 (6 bases). V was shortened by 8 bases and J by 5 bases, with 13 bases between the two germline ends. CDR1 and CDR2 (germline): MNHEY, SMNVEV (reference sequence). This CDR3 comprises 14 residues. CDR3 coding DNA: TGTGCCAGCCAAGGGACAACCAATAATTCACCCCTCCACTTT. This encodes CASQGTTNNSPLHF.

The V call is TRBV19, the J call TRBJ2-7; tentatively, D is TRBD2 (5 bases). Trimming removed 6 bases from V and 5 bases from J, with 14 bases in between. The CDR3 has 13 amino acids. CDR1 and CDR2 from the germline V gene are LNHDA and SQIVND (reference sequence). In DNA, the CDR3 is TGTGCCAGTAGAGCCCGGGGTTTGAACGAGCAGTACTTC. Protein: CASRARGLNEQYF. Based on the CDR3 plus reference TRBV19 and TRBJ2-7, the full variable domain is DGGITQSPKYLFRKEGQNVTLSCEQNLNHDAMYWYRQDPGQGLRLIYYSQIVNDFQKGDIAEGYSVSREKKESFPLTVTSAQKNPTAFYLCASRARGLNEQYFGPGTRLTVT.

The chain combines TRBV27 with TRBJ1-6, with 9 bases lining up with TRBD1. CDR3 size: 15 residues. Germline CDR1 MNHEY, CDR2 SMNVEV (reference sequence). The V and J ends lost 3 bases and 8 bases, in that order; junction bases with no gene match: 5. The CDR3, as DNA: TGTGCCAGCAGTTTCTACAGGGGGCTGGATTCACCCCTCCACTTT. Its protein product is CASSFYRGLDSPLHF.

The chain links TRBV9 to TRBJ2-3; 12 bases agree with TRBD2. The germline V gene has CDR1 SGDLS and CDR2 YYNGEE. There are 15 residues in the CDR3. V dropped 2 bases and J dropped 4; count of bases not matched to a gene: 2. The CDR3 bases are TGTGCCAGCAGCGTCGGACTAGCGGGGCCAGATACGCAGTATTTT. Its translation: CASSVGLAGPDTQYF.